This entry is about one T cell receptor (beta chain). Other DNA sequences in the sample encode the same CDR3. Sorted subsets were amplified in replicate PCRs using around 0.2 ug DNA, approximately 30,000 T cell genomes. The method was immunoSEQ multiplex PCR; TCRdb's version includes in-frame clones alone and lacks a portion of them. Among 2,500,000 or so clones, just over 90% were seen once, and the ten largest hold 0.14%. This CDR3 spans 15 amino acids. Germline CDR1 SGHTA, CDR2 FQGNSA. V was pared by 1 base and J by 0 bases, with 10 bases between. This sample was included in a study of shared clonotypes between healthy human individuals.

The sample consisted of naive CD4+ T cells sorted from blood. Subset: CD45RA+ positively selected. The rearrangement links TRBV7-2 to TRBJ2-7; the D gene is possibly TRBD1 (5 bases). This receptor was taken from a man younger than 35 in good health. CDR3: CASSLGGVSSYEQYF. CDR3 nucleotides: TGTGCCAGCAGCTTAGGGGGCGTTAGCTCCTACGAGCAGTACTTC. The full variable domain, completed using reference TRBV7-2 and TRBJ2-7, is GAGVSQSPSNKVTEKGKDVELRCDPISGHTALYWYRQSLGQGLEFLIYFQGNSAPDKSGLPSDRFSAERTGGSVSTLTIQRTQQEDSAVYLCASSLGGVSSYEQYFGPGTRLTVT.